This record covers a single T cell receptor (beta chain). Its antigen is not known. This sample was taken from a study of T cell responses to AZD1222 COVID-19 vaccine. Study findings and constraints: A mostly white British donor set with more females was recruited, and clonal diversity was possibly underestimated. The study reported that nearly half of spike-specific TCRs target unmutated variant regions.

The CDR3 length is 13 residues. Between the trimmed V and J ends, which lost 5 bases and 4 bases, there was a span of 11 bases. Timing groups of about 4 and about 12 weeks for second doses were pooled. Generated by immunoSEQ multiplex PCR, the TCRdb table keeps only in-frame clones and is missing some. The sample has under 150,000 clones; 92% are singletons. The chain is built from TRBV12-3 or TRBV12-4 and TRBJ1-2; maybe TRBD1 (5 bases). The sequences come from peripheral blood, collected 28 days after the second AZD1222 dose. The origin of this receptor is an adult who received the AZD1222 COVID-19 vaccine. The CDR3 reads CASSLRDFYGYTF. The CDR3 DNA sequence: TGTGCCAGCAGTCTACGGGACTTCTATGGCTACACCTTC.